This T cell receptor (beta chain) was captured in a study of long-term antiretroviral therapy in people with HIV. This clone was found once. The target antigen is unknown. Runs used v3.0 of the immunoSEQ assay and were done at survey level. Clones were sequenced by immunoSEQ multiplex PCR, and TCRdb holds only the in-frame ones, with some missing. The data show tens of thousands of clones, 80% seen once. Study-level findings and limits: The repertoire was dominated at all time points by clones expanded before ART.

V shed 4 bases, J shed 6 bases, and the junction held 5 bases outside the gene matches. CDR1 and CDR2 (germline): MNHNS, SASEGT. This CDR3 region has 14 residues. J is TRBJ1-2 and V is TRBV6-1; 10 positions match TRBD1. This specimen consisted of unsorted PBMCs, obtained 0.3 years after starting antiretroviral therapy. The receptor's source is a man between 40 and 49 years old with HIV. The CDR3 loop is CASSAGGTGDGYTF. DNA of the CDR3: TGTGCCAGCAGTGCAGGGGGGACAGGGGATGGCTACACCTTC.